The 17 T cell receptor beta chains below were found in one sample sequenced in a study of control samples from healthy donors and cancer patients. TCRdb's table, derived via immunoSEQ multiplex PCR, lists solely in-frame clones and lacks some. The sample includes approximately 76,000 clones, roughly 88% seen only once; the top ten take more than 9%. Sequencing was performed on PBMCs. These receptor sequences come from a man between 60 and 70 years old with head and neck cancer.

The chain uses TRBV27 and TRBJ2-2; TRBD1 aligns across 7 bases. The V gene end was trimmed by 8 bases and the J gene end by 0 bases; junction bases not matched to a gene: 6. Per the germline V gene, CDR1 is MNHEY and CDR2 is SMNVEV (reference sequence). This CDR3 comprises 15 residues. CDR3 nucleotide sequence: TGTGCCAGCCAAAAGCAGGGGGCGAACACCGGGGAGCTGTTTTTT. Encoded protein: CASQKQGANTGELFF.

This chain connects TRBV19 to TRBJ1-2; 7 nucleotides agree with TRBD1. The CDR3 spans 15 residues. The germline V gene has CDR1 LNHDA and CDR2 SQIVND (reference sequence). V trimming: 6 bases; J trimming: 0 bases; junction bases outside the gene matches: 7. The CDR3 nucleotides are TGTGCCAGTAGAGCGTTCACAGGGGCTAACTATGGCTACACCTTC. Translated: CASRAFTGANYGYTF.

The rearrangement links TRBV6-6 to TRBJ1-3; D gene uncertain. There are 15 residues in the CDR3. Germline CDR1 is MNHNY and CDR2 is SVGAGI (reference sequence). V was trimmed by 10 bases and J by 0 bases, leaving 16 bases between them. CDR3 sequence: CATVPDGYSGNTIYF. CDR3 nucleotide sequence: TGTGCCACCGTTCCGGACGGCTACTCTGGAAACACCATATATTTT.

The chain joins TRBV27 to TRBJ2-7; D tentatively fits TRBD1 or TRBD2 (5 bases each). The CDR3 is 12 amino acids. The germline V gene encodes CDR1 MNHEY and CDR2 SMNVEV (reference sequence). Trimming pared 5 bases from V and 6 bases from J, leaving 11 bases between. CDR3 protein: CASSTAGAEQYF. The CDR3 bases are TGTGCCAGCAGTACCGCCGGGGCCGAGCAGTACTTC.

The chain combines TRBV7-9 with TRBJ1-5; D is undetermined. This CDR3 has 12 residues. Germline CDR1 is SEHNR and CDR2 is FQNEAQ (reference sequence). V lost 6 bases, J lost 7 bases, and 10 bases lay in between. This CDR3 is CASSRGKQPQHF. In DNA form, the CDR3 reads TGTGCCAGCAGTAGAGGTAAACAGCCCCAGCATTTT.

In its sample, this clone was seen a few times. The sample carries other DNA sequences with the same CDR3. The DNA of the CDR3 is TGTGCCAGCAGTTTAAACGGGCTAGCGGGAGGCGAGCAGTACTTC. Translated: CASSLNGLAGGEQYF. The rearrangement joins TRBV27 to TRBJ2-7; 11 bases are shared with TRBD2. This CDR3 comprises 15 residues. CDR1 is MNHEY, CDR2 SMNVEV, per germline (reference sequence). V was clipped by 2 bases and J by 6 bases; unmatched bases: 6.

This clone was counted once. The V gene is TRBV5-4, the J gene TRBJ1-4; weak D call: TRBD1 (6 bases). CDR3 length: 15 residues. V was clipped by 0 bases and J by 4 bases, with 10 bases between them. CDR1 is SGHNT and CDR2 is YYREEE in the germline V gene (reference sequence). The CDR3 nucleotides are TGTGCCAGCAGCTTGGGGGGGGCACGTAATGAAAAACTGTTTTTT. Translating gives CASSLGGARNEKLFF.

The genes are TRBV5-1 and TRBJ1-3, with D possibly TRBD1 on 5 matching bases. This CDR3 contains 16 residues. Germline V gene lookup returns CDR1 SGHRS and CDR2 YFSETQ. V was pared by 0 bases and J by 3 bases, with 13 bases between. CDR3 sequence: CASSLGGRVNGNTIYF. The CDR3 bases are TGCGCCAGCAGCTTGGGCGGCAGGGTCAATGGAAACACCATATATTTT.

The chain is built from TRBV20-1 and TRBJ2-1; 10 bases line up with TRBD2. J gave up 9 bases and V 3 bases, and 11 bases lay outside the gene matches. CDR1 and CDR2 (germline): DFQATT, SNEGSKA (reference sequence). This CDR3 contains 15 residues. CDR3 DNA sequence: TGCAGTGCTAGTTTAGGCCTAGCGGGAGTTGGTGAGCAGTTCTTC. Amino acid sequence: CSASLGLAGVGEQFF.

CDR3 coding DNA: TGTGCCAGCAGCTGGAGAACTAGCGGTTTTTACACAGATACGCAGTATTTT. Translated, it gives CASSWRTSGFYTDTQYF. The chain couples TRBV11-2 to TRBJ2-3; 8 bases line up with TRBD2. Germline V CDR1 and CDR2: SGHAT, FQNNGV. The CDR3 contains 17 residues. V shed 4 bases and J 2 bases; nucleotides not matched to a gene: 11.

This sequence joins TRBV5-1 and TRBJ2-2; D might be TRBD1 (6 bases). Looked up from germline, CDR1 is SGHRS and CDR2 is YFSETQ. Trimming removed 2 bases from V and 4 bases from J, with 18 bases in between. The CDR3 extends over 17 amino acids. CDR3 protein: CASSLQGLPPSTGELFF. The CDR3 region has the DNA TGCGCCAGCAGCTTACAGGGCCTTCCGCCTTCCACCGGGGAGCTGTTTTTT. The whole variable domain, filled in from reference TRBV5-1 and TRBJ2-2, reads KAGVTQTPRYLIKTRGQQVTLSCSPISGHRSVSWYQQTPGQGLQFLFEYFSETQRNKGNFPGRFSGRQFSNSRSEMNVSTLELGDSALYLCASSLQGLPPSTGELFFGEGSRLTVL.

In regard to this clone: Compared with germline, one end of the junction differs, possibly owing to a read error. This chain connects TRBV25-1 to TRBJ2-2, with D possibly being TRBD1 (6 bases). The length of the CDR3 is 17 residues. Germline V gene data show CDR1 as MGHDK and CDR2 as SYGVNS. For the CDR3, the DNA is TGTGCCAGCAGTTCCGGGACACATGAATCCGGACACCGGGGAGCTGTTTTT. Its protein is CASSSGTHESGHRGAVF.

The chain links TRBV7-2 to TRBJ1-2, with 9 bases fitting TRBD1. Germline V gene data show CDR1 as SGHTA and CDR2 as FQGNSA. The CDR3 is 14 amino acids. Unmatched junction bases numbered 1, after V lost 1 base and J lost 4 bases. CDR3 DNA: TGTGCCAGCAGCTTAGTGGGACAGGGCTATGGCTACACCTTC. Protein product: CASSLVGQGYGYTF.

In DNA, the CDR3 is TGTGCCAGCAGCACTGAGGCAAACACCATATATTTT. Protein: CASSTEANTIYF. V is TRBV3-1 (or the pseudogene TRBV3-2) and J is TRBJ1-3; the D is unclear. The CDR3 totals 12 residues. In germline, CDR1 is LGHDT, CDR2 YNNKEL (reference sequence). Trimming took off 5 bases at V and 6 bases at J, with 8 bases between the two ends.

The rearrangement uses TRBV3-1 (or the pseudogene TRBV3-2) and TRBJ1-4, with 9 bases that match TRBD1. Germline V gene lookup returns CDR1 LGHDT and CDR2 YNNKEL (reference sequence). The CDR3 totals 15 residues. V trimming: 4 bases; J trimming: 8 bases; junction bases outside the gene matches: 8. In DNA form, the CDR3 reads TGTGCCAGCAGCCTCGGACAGGGGATTCTGGAAAAACTGTTTTTT. Its protein is CASSLGQGILEKLFF.

The rearrangement links TRBV7-6 to TRBJ2-7, with 11 bases that match TRBD2. J gave up 2 bases and V 3 bases, and 3 bases lay outside the gene matches. CDR1 is SGHVS, CDR2 FNYEAQ, per germline. The CDR3 length is 15 residues. The CDR3 here is CASSFGTSGPYEQYF. The CDR3 DNA reads TGTGCCAGCAGCTTCGGGACTAGCGGACCCTACGAGCAGTACTTC. Looking up the rest from reference TRBV7-6 and TRBJ2-7 gives the full variable domain: GAGVSQSPRYKVTKRGQDVALRCDPISGHVSLYWYRQALGQGPEFLTYFNYEAQQDKSGLPNDRFSAERPEGSISTLTIQRTEQRDSAMYRCASSFGTSGPYEQYFGPGTRLTVT.

The V and J genes are TRBV27 and TRBJ2-6; the D is unclear. This CDR3 comprises 15 residues. Germline assignment: CDR1 MNHEY and CDR2 SMNVEV (reference sequence). With 3 bases removed from V and 0 bases from J, the gap between germline ends came to 6 bases. The CDR3 DNA follows: TGTGCCAGCAGTTTGGTCCACTCTGGGGCCAACGTCCTGACTTTC. Translating it yields CASSLVHSGANVLTF.